The T cell receptor beta chain under discussion was sequenced for a study of shared clonotypes between healthy human individuals. About the research overall: A donor's plate count was three for CD4 naive and three for CD4 memory; CD8 naive had two and CD8 memory one.

J lost 0 bases, V lost 3 bases, and 4 bases had no gene match. This CDR3 region has 14 residues. The germline V gene has CDR1 SQVTM and CDR2 ANQGSEA. In the original analysis: Junction-only sequences without quality scores were provided by ImmunoSEQ, so filtering was different. Repertoires were generated with immunoSEQ multiplex PCR, while TCRdb's copy carries only in-frame clones and drops some. That table gives V, J and clone size, and the DNA gave D and trimming. Of about 550,000 clones in the sample, over 95% are singletons; the top ten hold 0.09% to 0.13%. CD8 cells classed as naive were CD45RO-negative and positively selected for CCR7, excluding terminally differentiated effector memory CD45RA+ cells. Study-level findings and limits: Shared across a handful of donors were about 4.6% of the naive CD4 clonotypes. In contrast to clonotypes shared by all four donors, non-shared clonotypes had lower generation probabilities.

As to this clone: Its antigen is as yet unknown.

Sequencing was performed on naive CD8+ T cells sorted from blood. The chain joins TRBV29-1 to TRBJ2-7; TRBD1 matches at 8 bases. This TCR was sampled from a woman aged 30 to 39 in good health. The CDR3 sequence is CSVESTGDSYEQYF. In DNA, the CDR3 is TGCAGCGTTGAGTCGACAGGGGACTCCTACGAGCAGTACTTC.